A selection of T cell receptor beta chains follows, all from one sample in a study of shared clonotypes between healthy human individuals. The assay was immunoSEQ multiplex PCR, and TCRdb's table has in-frame clones only and misses some. Among about 2 million clones listed, over 85% were seen once. Sequenced: naive CD4+ T cells sorted from blood. Receptors were obtained from a man between 18 and 35 years old in good health. The CDR3 runs from the conserved cysteine through the conserved F or W. Fields, in order: V gene, J gene, D gene, clone size, CDR3 DNA, CDR3 protein. A D gene is named only where the DNA matches it firmly. The size entry is marked missing in some rows and otherwise reads once, few, many or a size class.

>TRBV10-2|TRBJ1-1|.|.
TGCGCCAGCAATCGAGGGGGACGACAGAACACTGAAGCTTTCTTT
CASNRGGRQNTEAFF
>TRBV11-2|TRBJ2-7|TRBD1|once
TGTGCCAGCAGCTTACAGGGGGTAACATCCTACGAGCAGTACTTC
CASSLQGVTSYEQYF
>TRBV11-3|TRBJ2-5|.|.
TGTGCCAGCAGCTTAGAGTTCAGGTGCCGGGAGACCCAGTACTTC
CASSLEFRCRETQYF
>TRBV7-9|TRBJ1-1|.|once
TGTGCCAGCAGTTTAGACGGGGGGAACACTGAAGCTTTCTTT
CASSLDGGNTEAFF
>TRBV30|TRBJ2-6|.|.
TGTGCCTGGAAGCTCACCGGGGCTGGGGCCAACGTCCTGACTTTC
CAWKLTGAGANVLTF
>TRBV6-1|TRBJ2-4|TRBD1|.
TGTGCCAGCAGTGGACAGGGGGCGGACAAAAACATTCAGTACTTC
CASSGQGADKNIQYF
>TRBV6-5|TRBJ1-5|.|.
TGTGCCAGCAGTTACTCCGGTGGCAATCAGCCCCAGCATTTT
CASSYSGGNQPQHF
>TRBV5-1|TRBJ2-1|TRBD2|.
TGCGCCAGCAGCCCCATATCTAGCGGCTCCTACAATGAGCAGTTCTTC
CASSPISSGSYNEQFF
>TRBV7-9|TRBJ1-5|TRBD1|.
TGTGCCAGCAGCTTAGGACAGGGCGGTCAGCCCCAGCATTTT
CASSLGQGGQPQHF
>TRBV6-5|TRBJ1-1|.|.
TGTGCCAGCATCGGGTCCCAAAGAGCTGAAGCCTTCTTT
CASIGSQRAEAFF